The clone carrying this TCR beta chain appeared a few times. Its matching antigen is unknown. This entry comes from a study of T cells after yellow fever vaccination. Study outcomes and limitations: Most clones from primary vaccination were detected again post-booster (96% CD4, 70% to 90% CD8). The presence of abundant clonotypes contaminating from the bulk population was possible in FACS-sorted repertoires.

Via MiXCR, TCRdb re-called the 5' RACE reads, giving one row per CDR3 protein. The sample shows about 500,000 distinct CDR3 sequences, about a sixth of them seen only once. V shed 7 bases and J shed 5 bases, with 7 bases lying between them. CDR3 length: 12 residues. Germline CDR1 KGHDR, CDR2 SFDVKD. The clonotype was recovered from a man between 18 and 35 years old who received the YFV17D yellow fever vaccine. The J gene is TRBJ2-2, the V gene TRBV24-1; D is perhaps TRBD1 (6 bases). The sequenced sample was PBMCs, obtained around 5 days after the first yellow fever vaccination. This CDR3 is CATSQGTGELFF. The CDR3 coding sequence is TGTGCCACCAGCCAGGGGACCGGGGAGCTGTTTTTT.